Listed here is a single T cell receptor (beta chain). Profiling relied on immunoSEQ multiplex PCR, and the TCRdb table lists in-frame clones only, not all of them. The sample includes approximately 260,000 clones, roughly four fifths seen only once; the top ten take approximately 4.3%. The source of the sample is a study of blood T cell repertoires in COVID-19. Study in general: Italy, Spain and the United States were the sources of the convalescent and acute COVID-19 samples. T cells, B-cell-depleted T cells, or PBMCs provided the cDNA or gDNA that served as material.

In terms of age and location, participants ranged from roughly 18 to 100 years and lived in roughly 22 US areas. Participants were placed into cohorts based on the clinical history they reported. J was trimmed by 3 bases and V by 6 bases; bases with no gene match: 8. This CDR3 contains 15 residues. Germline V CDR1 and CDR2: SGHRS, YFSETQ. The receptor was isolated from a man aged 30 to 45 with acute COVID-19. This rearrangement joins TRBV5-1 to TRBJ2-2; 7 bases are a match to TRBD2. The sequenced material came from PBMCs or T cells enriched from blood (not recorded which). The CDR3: CASTSGGSYTGELFF. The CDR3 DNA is TGCGCCAGCACCTCGGGGGGTAGCTACACCGGGGAGCTGTTTTTT. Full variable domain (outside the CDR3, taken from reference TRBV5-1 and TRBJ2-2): KAGVTQTPRYLIKTRGQQVTLSCSPISGHRSVSWYQQTPGQGLQFLFEYFSETQRNKGNFPGRFSGRQFSNSRSEMNVSTLELGDSALYLCASTSGGSYTGELFFGEGSRLTVL.